Below, 8 T cell receptor beta chains from the same sample are listed, as sequenced in a study of identical twins. TCRdb called the 5' RACE reads again in MiXCR, with one record for every CDR3 protein. This table has around 340,000 distinct CDR3 sequences, 8.5% to 10% appearing once. What was sequenced was naive T cells sorted from blood. Source of these receptors: a woman aged 50 to 65 in good health.

This clonotype turned up a few times. The chain links TRBV29-1 to TRBJ2-7; D gene ambiguous. The CDR3 has 12 amino acids. The V and J ends lost 0 bases and 3 bases respectively, with 6 bases between them. Germline-derived CDR1 and CDR2 are SQVTM and ANQGSEA. The CDR3 sequence is CSVEDGSYEQYV. The CDR3 DNA reads as TGCAGCGTTGAAGACGGTAGCTACGAGCAGTACGTC.

This clonotype came up a few times. The chain has TRBV12-3 or TRBV12-4 and TRBJ2-3; no clear D. CDR3 length: 12 residues. The germline V and J ends were trimmed by 6 bases and 0 bases, with 4 bases remaining between them. The CDR3: CASSNSTDTQYF. CDR3 coding DNA: TGTGCCAGCAGCAACAGCACAGATACGCAGTATTTT.

In its sample, this clonotype was seen many times. The chain has TRBV13 and TRBJ1-4; TRBD1 might be the D (5 bases). This CDR3 comprises 17 residues. V was clipped by 5 bases and J by 3 bases, with 19 bases between them. Germline V lookup: CDR1 PRHDT, CDR2 FYEKMQ (reference sequence). The CDR3 region has the DNA TGTGCCAGCAGCCGCCGATCTGCAGGGATGGCTAATGAAAAACTGTTTTTT. Encoded protein: CASSRRSAGMANEKLFF. Full variable domain (missing parts from reference TRBV13 and TRBJ1-4): AAGVIQSPRHLIKEKRETATLKCYPIPRHDTVYWYQQGPGQDPQFLISFYEKMQSDKGSIPDRFSAQQFSDYHSELNMSSLELGDSALYFCASSRRSAGMANEKLFFGSGTQLSVL.

This clonotype was observed a few times. This rearrangement joins TRBV15 to TRBJ2-3; D gene uncertain. The CDR3 has 13 amino acids. CDR1 and CDR2 (germline): LNHNV, YYDKDF (reference sequence). The V and J ends lost 0 bases and 5 bases respectively, with 6 bases between them. In DNA, the CDR3 is TGTGCCACCAGCAGAGATCCGCGAGATACGCAGTATTTT. Its translation: CATSRDPRDTQYF.

The chain is built from TRBV6-1 and TRBJ2-1; D is undetermined. Per germline, CDR1 MNHNS and CDR2 SASEGT. The CDR3 runs 14 residues. V dropped 5 bases and J dropped 4 bases, with 12 bases sitting between them. The CDR3 region is CASSLMDRYNEQFF. In DNA form, the CDR3 reads TGTGCCAGCAGTCTAATGGATCGATACAATGAGCAGTTCTTC.

This clonotype came up many times. J is TRBJ2-1 and V is TRBV29-1; the D gene is possibly TRBD1 (6 bases). Per the germline V gene, CDR1 is SQVTM and CDR2 is ANQGSEA. The CDR3 is 14 amino acids. The ends were cut back, 4 bases at V and 0 bases at J, with 10 bases in the middle. CDR3: CSVGTALSYNEQFF. In nucleotides, the CDR3 is TGCAGCGTTGGGACAGCTCTCTCCTACAATGAGCAGTTCTTC.

This sequence joins TRBV7-9 and TRBJ2-1; 8 bases match TRBD2. The V segment lost 5 bases and the J segment 3 bases; nucleotides outside the gene matches: 6. The CDR3 is 15 residues long. Germline lookup yields CDR1 SEHNR and CDR2 FQNEAQ (reference sequence). CDR3: CASSLSGRGYNEQFF. The CDR3 DNA is TGTGCCAGCAGCCTAAGCGGGAGAGGCTACAATGAGCAGTTCTTC.

V gene TRBV5-1 combines with J gene TRBJ2-5, with D maybe TRBD2 (6 bases). Germline assignment: CDR1 SGHRS and CDR2 YFSETQ. The V end lost 0 bases, the J end lost 0 bases, and 6 bases lay between the germline ends. The CDR3 has 14 residues. DNA of the CDR3: TGCGCCAGCAGCTTGGGGGAGGACCAAGAGACCCAGTACTTC. Protein product: CASSLGEDQETQYF.